A selection of T cell receptor beta chains follows, all from one sample in a study of control samples from healthy donors and cancer patients. The data were produced by immunoSEQ multiplex PCR, yet TCRdb's version contains in-frame clones alone and is incomplete. The data show 120,000 or so clones, more than 85% seen once. Input material: PBMCs. The source is a man aged 50-60 years with head and neck cancer. Both conserved end residues are part of each CDR3. The D gene is left open where the match is weak. Only some rows state a clone size, as once, few, many or a class for expanded clones.

d_call	v_call	j_call	cdr3_length	clone_size	cdr3_nt	cdr3_aa
TRBD1	TRBV4-1	TRBJ1-5	15	medium-sized	TGCGCCAGCAGCCCGGACAGGGGAGCAGGGCAGCCCCAGCATTTT	CASSPDRGAGQPQHF
NA	TRBV7-9	TRBJ2-3	13	NA	TGTGCCAGCAGTTCTACAGCGACAGATACGCAGTATTTT	CASSSTATDTQYF
TRBD2	TRBV5-1	TRBJ2-3	15	NA	TGCGCCAGCAGCTTAAGCGGGATCAACACAGATACGCAGTATTTT	CASSLSGINTDTQYF
NA	TRBV12-3/TRBV12-4	TRBJ1-6	13	NA	TGTGCCAGCAGTGCCAATCCTAGTTCACCCCTCCACTTT	CASSANPSSPLHF
NA	TRBV4-2	TRBJ1-1	15	NA	TGTGCCAGCAGCCATCCGGACAGTCTGAACACTGAAGCTTTCTTT	CASSHPDSLNTEAFF
NA	TRBV30	TRBJ1-5	14	NA	TGTGCCTGGAGTCTAGGGTGGGGAGGTCAGCCCCAGCATTTT	CAWSLGWGGQPQHF
NA	TRBV24-1	TRBJ1-4	14	NA	TGTGCCACCAGTGAGGGGGCGAGTTGGGAAAAACTGTTTTTT	CATSEGASWEKLFF
NA	TRBV2	TRBJ1-1	14	NA	TGTGCCAGCAGGGGTGTGGGGGGATGGCCTGAAGCTTTCTTT	CASRGVGGWPEAFF
TRBD1	TRBV5-4	TRBJ2-2	16	NA	TGTGCCAGCAGAAGGTGGACAGGGGGGTCCGCCGGGGAGCTGTTTTTT	CASRRWTGGSAGELFF
NA	TRBV4-3	TRBJ2-7	15	NA	TGCGCCAGCAGCCAAGACCCGGGGCGTGCCTACGAGCAGTACTTC	CASSQDPGRAYEQYF
NA	TRBV6-4	TRBJ1-5	17	NA	TGTGCCAGCCATCCCACCATCCGCTTTGGTAGCAATCAGCCCCAGCATTTT	CASHPTIRFGSNQPQHF
NA	TRBV5-4	TRBJ2-1	13	NA	TGTGCCAGCAGCTTGGGGATTTACAATGAGCAGTTCTTC	CASSLGIYNEQFF
TRBD2	TRBV11-2	TRBJ2-2	15	NA	TGTGCCAGCAGGCTACTAGCGGGGGGGTGCGGGGAGCTGTTTTTT	CASRLLAGGCGELFF
NA	TRBV19	TRBJ2-5	15	NA	TGTGCCAGTAGTATAGGAGGTTTCGCCCAAGAGACCCAGTACTTC	CASSIGGFAQETQYF
NA	TRBV19	TRBJ1-5	13	few	TGTGCCAGTAGTATATCAGGGGATCAGCCCCAGCATTTT	CASSISGDQPQHF
TRBD1	TRBV30	TRBJ1-1	15	NA	TGTGCCTGGAGTGTGGAGAGGACAGGGAACACTGAAGCTTTCTTT	CAWSVERTGNTEAFF
NA	TRBV11-2	TRBJ2-3	16	NA	TGTGCCAGCAGCTTAGAGGGGGACGGATACACAGATACGCAGTATTTT	CASSLEGDGYTDTQYF
TRBD2	TRBV9	TRBJ2-2	18	NA	TGTGCCAGCAGCGTACGGCGGGGCGGGGGGGAGAACACCGGGGAGCTGTTTTTT	CASSVRRGGGENTGELFF
TRBD1	TRBV19	TRBJ1-5	15	NA	TGTGCCAGTACCACCGACAGGGGACGCAATCAGCCCCAGCATTTT	CASTTDRGRNQPQHF
NA	TRBV20-1	TRBJ1-2	11	NA	TGCAGTGCTAGTAGGGGCGGTGGCTACACCTTC	CSASRGGGYTF
NA	TRBV19	TRBJ1-1	15	NA	TGTGCCAGTAGTCCAGGCGACATACCGAACACTGAAGCTTTCTTT	CASSPGDIPNTEAFF
TRBD1	TRBV3-1/TRBV3-2	TRBJ2-1	15	NA	TGTGCCAGCAGCTCACACCGGGACAGGGTTGGGGAGCAGTTCTTC	CASSSHRDRVGEQFF
NA	TRBV3-1/TRBV3-2	TRBJ1-2	15	NA	TGTGCCAGCAGCCTATCCCCGGGACTATCCTATGGCTACACCTTC	CASSLSPGLSYGYTF
NA	TRBV7-2	TRBJ1-1	11	NA	TGTGCCAGCAGCCCACAAAGGACGGCTTTCTTT	CASSPQRTAFF
TRBD1	TRBV7-2	TRBJ2-7	14	NA	TGTGCCAGCAGCTCGACAGGGCATAACTACGAGCAGTACTTC	CASSSTGHNYEQYF
NA	TRBV4-1	TRBJ1-1	15	NA	TGCGCCAGCAGCCAAGAGGGGGGACGGGGCACTGAAGCTTTCTTT	CASSQEGGRGTEAFF
TRBD2	TRBV6-5	TRBJ2-1	13	NA	TGTGCCAGCAGCTTAGCGGGGGGGCGCGAGCAGTTCTTC	CASSLAGGREQFF
NA	TRBV5-5	TRBJ1-1	12	NA	TGTGCCAGCAGTTGGGGCGACACTGAAGCTTTCTTT	CASSWGDTEAFF
NA	TRBV27	TRBJ1-2	13	NA	TGTGCCAGCAGCCCCCCTGGCAGCTATGGCTACACCTTC	CASSPPGSYGYTF
NA	TRBV9	TRBJ2-3	13	NA	TGTGCCAGCTCCGGGGCGGGCACAGATACGCAGTATTTT	CASSGAGTDTQYF
TRBD2	TRBV19	TRBJ2-7	17	NA	TGTGCCAGTAGTATAGCCTCCCCTAGCGGGGGGTATTACGAGCAGTACTTC	CASSIASPSGGYYEQYF
NA	TRBV19	TRBJ1-5	16	once	TGTGCCAGTAGTATAGGCCAGGGCCGCCGAGGTCAGCCCCAGCATTTT	CASSIGQGRRGQPQHF
NA	TRBV9	TRBJ2-4	14	NA	TGTGCCAGCAGCGTAGATAGTCTAGCGAACATTCAGTACTTC	CASSVDSLANIQYF
NA	TRBV4-1	TRBJ1-3	13	NA	TGCGCCAGCAGCCGGGGGTCTGGAAACACCATATATTTT	CASSRGSGNTIYF
TRBD1	TRBV5-1	TRBJ1-2	13	NA	TGCGCCAGCCGGCTACAGGGGTGGTCTGGCTACACCTTC	CASRLQGWSGYTF
NA	TRBV18	TRBJ2-1	13	once	TGTGCCAGCTCACTCGGACAGTACAATGAGCAGTTCTTC	CASSLGQYNEQFF
NA	TRBV4-1	TRBJ2-5	16	NA	TGCGCCAGCAGCCCTTCGGAACGGCTAGTTAGAGAGACCCAGTACTTC	CASSPSERLVRETQYF
TRBD1	TRBV5-1	TRBJ1-6	16	NA	TGCGCCAGCAGGCCTACCCCGGGACAGGGTAATTCACCCCTCCACTTT	CASRPTPGQGNSPLHF